This T cell receptor (beta chain) was recovered during a study of pediatric ulcerative colitis. Study-level background: Seven patients showed pancolitis and two showed left-sided colitis.

Comment on this clone: Its antigen is undetermined.

The rectum was sampled with one to two pinch biopsies at colonoscopy. The table came from immunoSEQ multiplex PCR; TCRdb's copy has only in-frame clones and leaves some out. The repertoire includes about 24,000 clones, roughly 70% of them detected once, and around 7.8% sits in the top ten. Germline V CDR1 and CDR2: SGHTA, FQGNSA. V dropped 2 bases and J dropped 0 bases, with 6 bases sitting between them. The CDR3 is 14 residues long. Regarding the study as a whole: Acute severe colitis showed lower rectal diversity from clonal expansions.

The TCR was taken from a boy aged 5-17 years with severe ulcerative colitis. The sequenced sample was gut tissue. The chain links TRBV7-2 to TRBJ2-3; no definite D call. The DNA of the CDR3 is TGTGCCAGCAGCTTATCAAGAAGCACAGATACGCAGTATTTT. It encodes CASSLSRSTDTQYF.